The 21 T cell receptor beta chains presented below share a single source sample, sequenced in a study of blood T cell repertoires in COVID-19. Only in-frame clones appear in the TCRdb table, and some are missing; sequencing was by immunoSEQ multiplex PCR. This sample has hundreds of thousands of clones; 80% to 90% occur once, and the top ten carry 0.2% to 0.3%. Sample: peripheral blood. The origin of the receptors is a woman between 18 and 29 years old with acute or convalescent COVID-19.

This chain joins TRBV7-9 and TRBJ1-5; the D is unclear. The length of the CDR3 is 14 residues. V shed 5 bases and J shed 6 bases, with 14 bases lying between them. Germline V lookup: CDR1 SEHNR, CDR2 FQNEAQ (reference sequence). CDR3 sequence (DNA): TGTGCCAGCAGCGCCGGCAGCTCGGGTCAGCCCCAGCATTTT. Protein: CASSAGSSGQPQHF.

The chain links TRBV10-3 to TRBJ2-3; 7 bases are a match to TRBD1. The CDR3 extends over 15 amino acids. The germline CDR1 and CDR2 sequences are ENHRY and SYGVKD. V was pared by 7 bases and J by 2 bases, with 9 bases of the junction left unmatched. In DNA form, the CDR3 reads TGTGCCATCACCTCCGGGACAGAAAACACAGATACGCAGTATTTT. Translation: CAITSGTENTDTQYF.

The V and J genes are TRBV6-5 and TRBJ2-7; 9 bases match TRBD2. Trimming took 6 bases from V and 4 from J; bases not matched to a gene: 7. Germline V gene sequence: CDR1 MNHEY, CDR2 SVGAGI. The CDR3 contains 14 residues. The DNA of the CDR3 is TGTGCCAGCAGGCCTAGCGGGGCGGGGTACGAGCAGTACTTC. Its protein product is CASRPSGAGYEQYF.

Concerning this clone itself: The sample holds other DNA sequences that translate to the same CDR3. The chain employs TRBV5-5 and TRBJ1-3, with D tentatively TRBD1 (6 bases). Germline V gene sequence: CDR1 SGHKS, CDR2 YYEKEE (reference sequence). CDR3 length: 15 amino acids. The V and J ends lost 1 base and 2 bases respectively, with 10 bases between them. Written as DNA, the CDR3 is TGTGCCAGCAGCTTGACAGGGCTCACTGGAAACACCATATATTTT. This gives the protein CASSLTGLTGNTIYF.

The chain uses TRBV3-1 (or the pseudogene TRBV3-2) and TRBJ2-1; TRBD2 is a possible D gene (5 bases). Germline V gene lookup returns CDR1 LGHDT and CDR2 YNNKEL (reference sequence). The V gene lost 2 bases and the J gene lost 5 bases, with 16 bases spanning the gap. The CDR3 has 16 amino acids. CDR3 coding DNA: TGTGCCAGCAGCCAAATGACCTTAGCGCCCCACAATGAGCAGTTCTTC. Its translation is CASSQMTLAPHNEQFF.

J is TRBJ2-1 and V is TRBV6-2 or TRBV6-3; TRBD1 is a possible D gene (5 bases). The V end was cut by 2 bases, the J end by 3 bases, with 11 bases between. The CDR3 sequence is 15 residues long. In germline, CDR1 is MNHEY, CDR2 SVGEGT. In DNA, the CDR3 is TGTGCCAGCAGTTACGTCCAGGGCGTCTACAATGAGCAGTTCTTC. Translated, it gives CASSYVQGVYNEQFF.

CDR3 loop: CASSSADRGYGYTF. In DNA form, the CDR3 reads TGCGCCAGCAGCAGTGCGGACAGGGGCTATGGCTACACCTTC. The chain is built from TRBV4-1 and TRBJ1-2; TRBD1 agrees at 9 bases. V lost 5 bases and J lost 4; bases outside the gene matches: 5. The CDR3 is 14 residues long. Germline V gene sequence: CDR1 MGHRA, CDR2 YSYEKL.

The rearrangement joins TRBV18 to TRBJ2-6; D unclear. This CDR3 spans 14 amino acids. Trimming took off 6 bases at V and 0 bases at J, with 6 bases between the two ends. The germline gives CDR1 KGHSH, CDR2 LQKENI. The CDR3 reads CASSESSGANVLTF. In DNA form, the CDR3 reads TGTGCCAGCTCTGAGAGCTCTGGGGCCAACGTCCTGACTTTC. The full variable domain, rest sourced from reference TRBV18 and TRBJ2-6, is NAGVMQNPRHLVRRRGQEARLRCSPMKGHSHVYWYRQLPEEGLKFMVYLQKENIIDESGMPKERFSAEFPKEGPSILRIQQVVRGDSAAYFCASSESSGANVLTFGAGSRLTVL.

The chain couples TRBV7-5 to TRBJ1-3; the D call TRBD1 from the table was never checked on the DNA. TRBV7-5 represents a pseudogene. This CDR3 has 16 residues. For the CDR3, the DNA is TGTGCCAGAAGCTTAGAAAGGACAGGGAATAGAAACACCATATATTTT. This encodes CARSLERTGNRNTIYF.

V is TRBV7-6 and J is TRBJ1-5, with D perhaps TRBD1 (5 bases). V lost 1 base, J lost 5 bases, and 12 bases lay in between. The germline CDR1 and CDR2 sequences are SGHVS and FNYEAQ. CDR3 length: 15 amino acids. The chain's CDR3 is CASSLVSGPDQPQHF. The CDR3 bases are TGTGCCAGCAGCTTAGTATCAGGGCCCGATCAGCCCCAGCATTTT.

As DNA, the CDR3 is TGTGCCAGCAGTTATCACAGGGAAAGGAACTATGGCTACACCTTC. Translation: CASSYHRERNYGYTF. The V and J genes are TRBV6-2 or TRBV6-3 and TRBJ1-2, with D possibly TRBD1 on 6 matching bases. V was shortened by 3 bases and J by 2 bases, with 13 bases between the two germline ends. Germline-derived CDR1 and CDR2 are MNHEY and SVGEGT. CDR3 size: 15 residues.

J is TRBJ2-2 and V is TRBV27, with 10 bases that match TRBD1. CDR3 size: 15 residues. Germline CDR1 MNHEY, CDR2 SMNVEV (reference sequence). V lost 5 bases and J lost 7; bases outside the gene matches: 7. The CDR3 protein is CASSPPDRGIGELFF. CDR3 bases: TGTGCCAGCAGTCCCCCGGACAGGGGGATCGGGGAGCTGTTTTTT.

The chain has TRBV7-6 and TRBJ2-2, with 10 positions matching TRBD1. V shed 4 bases and J 5 bases; nucleotides not matched to a gene: 7. The CDR3 has 16 residues. The germline V gene encodes CDR1 SGHVS and CDR2 FNYEAQ. The CDR3 region has the DNA TGTGCCAGCAGCTCGGGGACAGGGGTGAATACCGGGGAGCTGTTTTTT. Translated, it gives CASSSGTGVNTGELFF.

Here the CDR3 reads CASSYNGGLETQYF. The CDR3 DNA sequence: TGTGCCAGCAGCTACAACGGGGGGCTCGAGACCCAGTACTTC. The V and J genes are TRBV14 and TRBJ2-5, with D possibly matching TRBD2 (7 bases). The CDR3 covers 14 residues. Per germline, CDR1 SGHDN and CDR2 FVKESK. V was shortened by 5 bases and J by 5 bases, with 15 bases between the two germline ends.

The gene calls are TRBV7-6 and TRBJ1-1; 7 bases line up with TRBD1. The CDR3 length is 14 residues. Trimming cost V 5 bases and J 4 bases; bases outside gene matches: 7. CDR1 is SGHVS and CDR2 is FNYEAQ in the germline V gene. The DNA of the CDR3 is TGTGCCAGCAGCCCAAGGGGGCGCGTCACTGAAGCTTTCTTT. It codes for CASSPRGRVTEAFF.

The table lists this clone with a count of one. The CDR3 loop is CASSLPGGPGQGYEQYF. CDR3 DNA sequence: TGTGCCAGCAGCCTCCCCGGGGGACCAGGACAGGGCTACGAGCAGTACTTC. The chain joins TRBV5-7 to TRBJ2-7, with TRBD1 matching 8 bases. TRBV5-7 is placed among ORFs of uncertain function. The V gene end was trimmed by 4 bases and the J gene end by 3 bases; junction bases not matched to a gene: 15. CDR3 length equals 17 residues.

A note on this clone: One end of the junction varies from germline; a read error may be responsible. The chain employs TRBV3-1 (or the pseudogene TRBV3-2) and TRBJ1-1, with TRBD1 as a possible D gene (5 bases). This CDR3 spans 15 amino acids. CDR1 and CDR2 from the germline V gene are LGHDT and YNNKEL (reference sequence). The CDR3 nucleotides read TGTGCCAGCAGTCAAGGGCCAGGGCGGAACACTGAAGCTTTCTTT. Translating it yields CASSQGPGRNTEAFF.

The chain joins TRBV27 to TRBJ1-2, with D possibly being TRBD1 (6 bases). Germline CDR1 and CDR2: MNHEY and SMNVEV (reference sequence). Trimming removed 5 bases at V and 7 bases at J, with 20 bases between. The CDR3 has 15 amino acids. This CDR3 is CASSPRDGGRSGYTF. The DNA for the CDR3 is TGTGCCAGCAGTCCACGGGACGGGGGGCGAAGTGGCTACACCTTC.

This clone was found once. The genes are TRBV9 and TRBJ2-6; D perhaps matches TRBD2 (5 bases). CDR1 SGDLS and CDR2 YYNGEE come from the germline V gene. V lost 0 bases, J lost 2 bases, and 9 bases lay in between. CDR3 length equals 16 residues. The DNA for the CDR3 is TGTGCCAGCAGCGTAGGACCGAGGGCTGGGGCCAACGTCCTGACTTTC. This sequence encodes CASSVGPRAGANVLTF.

The chain combines TRBV5-6 with TRBJ1-4; D unresolved. Germline V gene sequence: CDR1 SGHDT, CDR2 YYEEEE. The CDR3 sequence is 15 residues long. V was pared by 3 bases and J by 5 bases, with 14 bases between. CDR3 coding DNA: TGTGCCAGCAGCTGCGCAGGCCACTCCAATGAAAAACTGTTTTTT. Translation: CASSCAGHSNEKLFF.

The gene calls are TRBV5-6 and TRBJ2-7, with TRBD1 identical over 7 bases. V shed 3 bases and J 3 bases; nucleotides not matched to a gene: 6. The germline V gene encodes CDR1 SGHDT and CDR2 YYEEEE. CDR3 length equals 14 residues. The chain's CDR3 is CASSSGQFNYEQYF. In nucleotides, the CDR3 is TGTGCCAGCAGCTCGGGACAGTTTAACTACGAGCAGTACTTC. The entire variable domain, with the rest obtained from reference TRBV5-6 and TRBJ2-7, is as follows: DAGVTQSPTHLIKTRGQQVTLRCSPKSGHDTVSWYQQALGQGPQFIFQYYEEEERQRGNFPDRFSGHQFPNYSSELNVNALLLGDSALYLCASSSGQFNYEQYFGPGTRLTVT.